This is a list of T cell receptor beta chains from one sample in a study of OX40 agonist ivuxolimab in advanced cancers. Method: immunoSEQ multiplex PCR; TCRdb's copy keeps in-frame clones and lacks some. The table includes 55,000 to 80,000 clones, just under 85% detected once. Sequenced here: CD4+ or CD8+ T cells sorted from blood, sampled in a trial of the OX40 agonist ivuxolimab. The origin of the receptors is an adult with an advanced solid tumor such as melanoma, head and neck, liver or kidney cancer. The CDR3 runs from the conserved cysteine through the conserved F or W. The D gene is left open where the match is weak. Only part of the rows carry a size: once, few, many, or a class if the clone is expanded.

TRBV18	TRBD2	.	TRBJ2-3	CASSPYSVGGTDTQYF	TGTGCCAGCTCACCTTATAGCGTGGGAGGGACAGATACGCAGTATTTT
TRBV5-8	.	.	TRBJ2-3	CASSLGGASTDTQYF	TGTGCCAGCAGCTTGGGTGGGGCCAGCACAGATACGCAGTATTTT
TRBV30	.	few	TRBJ1-2	CAWSIPSDGYTF	TGTGCCTGGAGTATCCCGAGTGATGGCTACACCTTC
TRBV18	TRBD1	.	TRBJ1-4	CASSPRTGDEKLFF	TGTGCCAGCTCACCGAGGACAGGGGATGAAAAACTGTTTTTT
TRBV6-5	.	.	TRBJ2-3	CASSNPGTDTQYF	TGTGCCAGCAGTAACCCAGGCACAGATACGCAGTATTTT
TRBV20-1	.	.	TRBJ1-1	CSGRPGTEAFF	TGCAGTGGACGCCCGGGAACTGAAGCTTTCTTT
TRBV4-3	.	.	TRBJ1-1	CASSQDYVNTEAFF	TGCGCCAGCAGCCAAGACTACGTTAACACTGAAGCTTTCTTT
TRBV7-3	TRBD2	.	TRBJ2-7	CASSRTSGAYEQYF	TGTGCCAGCAGCCGGACTAGCGGGGCGTACGAGCAGTACTTC
TRBV9	.	.	TRBJ2-2	CASAGIPPPTGELFF	TGTGCCAGCGCCGGGATTCCCCCCCCCACCGGGGAGCTGTTTTTT
TRBV30	TRBD2	.	TRBJ2-1	CAWSAGGTPGYNEQFF	TGTGCCTGGAGTGCGGGGGGAACCCCGGGGTACAATGAGCAGTTCTTC
TRBV11-3	TRBD1	few	TRBJ1-1	CASSFDGQGESEAFF	TGTGCCAGCAGCTTTGACGGACAGGGGGAATCTGAAGCTTTCTTT
TRBV28	.	.	TRBJ1-5	CASTVLGQPQHF	TGTGCCAGTACCGTCTTGGGGCAGCCCCAGCATTTT
TRBV2	.	.	TRBJ2-7	CASSAYGQITGQYF	TGTGCCAGCAGCGCCTATGGACAAATTACGGGGCAGTACTTC
TRBV11-1	.	.	TRBJ2-2	CASSLASWGSNTGELFF	TGTGCCAGCAGCTTAGCGAGTTGGGGGAGTAACACCGGGGAGCTGTTTTTT
TRBV9	TRBD1	few	TRBJ1-2	CASSGGQIKTANYGYTF	TGTGCCAGCAGCGGGGGACAGATAAAGACGGCTAACTATGGCTACACCTTC
TRBV6-6	TRBD2	once	TRBJ2-7	CASSYSWTSDTYEQYF	TGTGCCAGCAGTTACTCTTGGACTAGCGACACCTACGAGCAGTACTTC
TRBV18	.	.	TRBJ1-2	CASSPLVTQTGYTF	TGTGCCAGCTCACCACTTGTAACCCAGACGGGCTACACCTTC
TRBV11-3	.	once	TRBJ1-1	CASSLGTGVNTEAFF	TGTGCCAGCAGTTTAGGAACGGGGGTGAACACTGAAGCTTTCTTT
TRBV5-4	.	once	TRBJ2-3	CASSLRSGGGTDTQYF	TGTGCCAGCAGCTTGAGAAGCGGAGGGGGCACAGATACGCAGTATTTT
TRBV5-1	.	.	TRBJ1-1	CASSFYLGNTEAFF	TGCGCCAGCAGCTTCTATTTAGGGAACACTGAAGCTTTCTTT
TRBV5-1	.	few	TRBJ1-2	CASSLGSGYGYTF	TGCGCCAGCAGCTTGGGGTCTGGTTATGGCTACACCTTC
TRBV5-1	.	.	TRBJ1-3	CASSPESGSGNTIYF	TGCGCCAGCAGCCCCGAGTCTGGCTCTGGAAACACCATATATTTT
TRBV10-3	.	.	TRBJ1-1	CAISDGQKNTEAFF	TGTGCCATCAGTGATGGGCAGAAGAACACTGAAGCTTTCTTT
TRBV11-3	.	once	TRBJ2-2	CASTLATGELFF	TGTGCCAGCACCCTCGCGACCGGGGAGCTGTTTTTT
TRBV27	TRBD2	once	TRBJ2-1	CASSLFGLAGGEQFF	TGTGCCAGCAGTTTATTCGGACTAGCGGGCGGGGAGCAGTTCTTC
TRBV5-1	TRBD2	.	TRBJ2-2	CASSLPGLAGLNTGELFF	TGCGCCAGCAGCTTACCGGGACTAGCGGGACTAAACACCGGGGAGCTGTTTTTT
TRBV5-1	TRBD1	.	TRBJ1-5	CASSLVPGGYQPQHF	TGCGCCAGCAGCTTGGTTCCAGGGGGCTATCAGCCCCAGCATTTT
TRBV4-1	TRBD2	.	TRBJ2-7	CASSLRLAGTPYEQYF	TGCGCCAGCAGCCTTCGACTAGCGGGAACTCCCTACGAGCAGTACTTC
TRBV7-9	.	.	TRBJ2-1	CASSLDPNQAEQFF	TGTGCCAGCAGCTTAGACCCCAACCAGGCTGAGCAGTTCTTC
TRBV30	TRBD1	once	TRBJ1-5	CAWSVHSGQVPIRSNQPQHF	TGTGCCTGGAGTGTACATTCGGGACAGGTCCCAATCAGGAGCAATCAGCCCCAGCATTTT
TRBV6-6	.	.	TRBJ1-4	CASNDSGRWEKLFF	TGTGCCAGCAACGACTCGGGACGGTGGGAAAAACTGTTTTTT
TRBV27	TRBD2	.	TRBJ2-7	CASSLGGRAPYEQYF	TGTGCCAGCAGTTTGGGCGGGAGGGCCCCCTACGAGCAGTACTTC
TRBV28	.	.	TRBJ2-3	CASSIPGTDTQYF	TGTGCCAGCAGTATCCCCGGGACAGATACGCAGTATTTT
TRBV7-9	.	.	TRBJ2-3	CASSLALSGGPGGDTQYF	TGTGCCAGCAGCTTAGCGCTTTCGGGGGGCCCCGGGGGAGATACGCAGTATTTT
TRBV7-9	.	.	TRBJ2-4	CASSLVVAKNIQYF	TGTGCCAGCAGCTTGGTGGTTGCCAAAAACATTCAGTACTTC
TRBV5-6	.	.	TRBJ1-2	CASSLGRTYGYTF	TGTGCCAGCAGCTTGGGTCGGACTTATGGCTACACCTTC
TRBV19	.	.	TRBJ1-3	CASDGLPGLIGNTIYF	TGTGCCAGCGATGGTTTGCCAGGGCTGATTGGAAACACCATATATTTT
TRBV5-6	.	once	TRBJ2-4	CASSLWEAKNIQYF	TGTGCCAGCAGCTTGTGGGAAGCCAAAAACATTCAGTACTTC
TRBV6-6	.	.	TRBJ2-1	CASIPARGNVVNEQFF	TGTGCCAGCATCCCGGCGCGGGGCAATGTAGTCAATGAGCAGTTCTTC
TRBV19	.	.	TRBJ2-1	CASSIGPGRSYNEQFF	TGTGCCAGTAGTATTGGTCCGGGGAGGTCCTACAATGAGCAGTTCTTC
TRBV2	.	.	TRBJ1-2	CASSGKRGGTGYTF	TGTGCCAGCAGTGGAAAAAGGGGGGGTACTGGCTACACCTTC
TRBV7-9	.	.	TRBJ1-2	CASSPSGGDYGYTF	TGTGCCAGCAGCCCCTCCGGAGGGGACTATGGCTACACCTTC
TRBV4-1	TRBD2	once	TRBJ2-4	CASSQGFSGGLAKNIQYF	TGCGCCAGCAGCCAAGGATTTAGCGGGGGCTTAGCCAAAAACATTCAGTACTTC
TRBV7-6	.	.	TRBJ2-2	CASSSGVGGSKDTGELFF	TGTGCCAGCAGCTCCGGCGTGGGGGGCAGTAAGGACACCGGGGAGCTGTTTTTT
TRBV5-3	.	.	TRBJ1-5	CASSLQPYSNQPQHF	TGTGCCAGCAGCTTACAACCTTATAGCAATCAGCCCCAGCATTTT
TRBV10-3	TRBD1	few	TRBJ1-6	CAITTGENSPLHF	TGTGCCATCACTACAGGGGAGAATTCACCCCTCCACTTT
TRBV10-3	.	.	TRBJ2-7	CAISLRPSYEQYF	TGTGCCATCAGTTTACGCCCATCCTACGAGCAGTACTTC
TRBV5-1	TRBD2	.	TRBJ2-1	CASSFLAGPHNEQFF	TGCGCCAGCAGCTTTTTAGCGGGGCCCCACAATGAGCAGTTCTTC
TRBV29-1	.	.	TRBJ1-2	CSVAGLRDGYTF	TGCAGCGTCGCAGGGTTACGTGATGGCTACACCTTC
TRBV5-5	.	.	TRBJ1-6	CASSDRGGGSPLHF	TGTGCCAGCAGCGATCGGGGTGGGGGGTCACCCCTCCACTTT
TRBV27	.	.	TRBJ2-5	CASSLFQGGVPIETQYF	TGTGCCAGCAGTTTATTCCAGGGGGGAGTTCCAATAGAGACCCAGTACTTC
TRBV6-5	.	.	TRBJ1-2	CASSYDSRLYGYTF	TGTGCCAGCAGTTACGACAGCCGACTCTATGGCTACACCTTC
TRBV19	.	.	TRBJ1-3	CASTRGGSGNTIYF	TGTGCCAGTACCCGAGGGGGGAGCGGAAACACCATATATTTT
TRBV29-1	.	.	TRBJ1-1	CSVTPKDARAFF	TGCAGCGTTACGCCAAAAGACGCGCGGGCTTTCTTT